The clone carrying this T cell receptor (beta chain) was picked up a small number of times. Its antigen is not known. The sample originates from a study of post-analysis software for immune sequencing data. Study information: Included among the disease courses, which were recorded for the cohort, were relapsing-remitting, secondary progressive and progressive-relapsing multiple sclerosis.

Every TCR beta cDNA library bore unique molecular identifiers. Once about 0.95 to 10 million T cells were used, approximately 520,000 cDNA molecules resulted. TCRdb itself ran the PCR reads through MiXCR, one entry per CDR3 protein. Here the sample spans roughly 580,000 distinct CDR3 sequences, 44% being singletons. This CDR3 has 13 residues. V was clipped by 0 bases and J by 11 bases, with 11 bases between them. The germline gives CDR1 SGHKS, CDR2 YYEKEE (reference sequence). Study-wide findings and caveats: Compared with controls, patients had more of 4 or 5 TRBV segments, including TRBV5-6, TRBV5-1 and TRBV20-1. Strong co-clustering by F measure was seen for same-batch samples. Significantly lower normalized Chao1 diversity was found in patients with multiple sclerosis relative to controls.

The chain uses TRBV5-5 and TRBJ1-4; no reliable D call. Input material: blood. This clonotype originated in a girl between 5 and 17 years old with multiple sclerosis. CDR3 residues: CASSLEHGEKLFF. For the CDR3, the DNA is TGTGCCAGCAGCTTGGAACACGGAGAGAAACTGTTTTTT.